Listed below are T cell receptor beta chains from one sample, sequenced in a study of blood T cell repertoires in COVID-19. Some clones are missing from TCRdb's copy, which holds only in-frame ones; the method was immunoSEQ multiplex PCR. The top ten clones hold about 1.6% of a sample with hundreds of thousands of clones, around 84% of them seen once. Sequencing input: PBMCs or T cells enriched from blood (not recorded which). These receptors all stem from a woman aged 50 to 60 who had recovered from COVID-19. Both conserved end residues are part of each CDR3.

v_call	cdr3_length	cdr3_aa
TRBV2	15	CASTIAAGKNTEAFF
TRBV28	12	CASTGGPETQYF
TRBV5-4	15	CASSSQLAGGFEQYF
TRBV6-5	15	CASSYGADAGNTIYF
TRBV3-1/TRBV3-2	15	CASSQSAGGIDTQYF
TRBV5-4	16	CATSDRGGTNTGELFF
TRBV6-5	15	CASSTRTATYNEQFF
TRBV6-5	14	CASSFGTSTDTQYF
TRBV2	16	CASRESTGYADNEQFF
TRBV7-6	15	CASSLGPGQAYEQYF
TRBV28	11	CASGTSDEQFF
TRBV9	17	CASSVYQGLAGSGEQFF
TRBV2	14	CASSGQGEQETQYF
TRBV27	13	CASRRAAIGEQYF
TRBV19	14	CASSRDRVSYEQYF
TRBV5-6	14	CASSSYRGSGSQYF
TRBV12-5	20	CASGLVLLAEGGVPTGELFF
TRBV19	13	CASSYQGSNEQYF
TRBV2	14	CASSPGTVDYEQYF
TRBV3-1/TRBV3-2	16	CASSQNGRAGTDTQYF
TRBV27	14	CASSLEMSSYEQYF
TRBV10-3	14	CAITGGVGSYEQYF
TRBV9	14	CASSVGTERNTIYF
TRBV7-2	15	CASSLGGQGESPLHF
TRBV19	16	CASLQPGQGMDQPQHF
TRBV27	15	CASNIHSGSTDTQYF
TRBV4-3	15	CASSQEGTDNQPQHF
TRBV6-5	15	CASTTGHGLNTEAFF
TRBV10-3	14	CAISGHTSTDTQYF
TRBV5-5	13	CASSADRNTEAFF
TRBV3-1/TRBV3-2	17	CASSPTRLAGNTDTQYF
TRBV6-5	14	CASSSRSRGNTIYF
TRBV6-5	15	CASSYSRQGSTEAFF
TRBV5-6	17	CASSPGLAGGPDNEQFF
TRBV6-1	13	CASSEYRVDEQFF
TRBV11-3	13	CASSLGSGDTQYF
TRBV11-2	15	CASSPIAGTGLKQYF
TRBV7-2	13	CASSSQLAGETYF
TRBV28	11	CASSSFRHRTF
TRBV7-3	13	CASSLGLINEQFF